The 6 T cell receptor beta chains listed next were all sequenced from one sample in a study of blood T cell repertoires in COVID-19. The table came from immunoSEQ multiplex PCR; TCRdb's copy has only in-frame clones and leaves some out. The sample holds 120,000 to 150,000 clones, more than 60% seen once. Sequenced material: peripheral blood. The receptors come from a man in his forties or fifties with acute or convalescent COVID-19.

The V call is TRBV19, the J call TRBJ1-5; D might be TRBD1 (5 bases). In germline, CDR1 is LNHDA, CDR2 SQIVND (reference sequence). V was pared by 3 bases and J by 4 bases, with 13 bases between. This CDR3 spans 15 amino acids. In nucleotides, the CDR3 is TGTGCCAGTAGTATTATCGGGGCGGGGAATCAGCCCCAGCATTTT. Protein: CASSIIGAGNQPQHF.

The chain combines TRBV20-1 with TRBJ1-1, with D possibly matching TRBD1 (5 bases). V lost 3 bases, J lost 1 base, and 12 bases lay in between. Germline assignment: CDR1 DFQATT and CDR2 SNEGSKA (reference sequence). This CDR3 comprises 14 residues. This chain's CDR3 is CSASFQGKNTEAFF. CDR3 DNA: TGCAGTGCTAGTTTCCAGGGTAAGAACACTGAAGCTTTCTTT.

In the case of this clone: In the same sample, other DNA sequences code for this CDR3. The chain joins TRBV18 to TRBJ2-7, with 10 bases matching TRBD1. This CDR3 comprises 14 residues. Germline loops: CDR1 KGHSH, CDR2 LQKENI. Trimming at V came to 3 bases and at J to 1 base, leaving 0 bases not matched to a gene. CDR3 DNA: TGTGCCAGCTCACCGGGACAGGGGTCCTACGAGCAGTACTTC. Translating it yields CASSPGQGSYEQYF. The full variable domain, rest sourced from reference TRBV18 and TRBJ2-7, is NAGVMQNPRHLVRRRGQEARLRCSPMKGHSHVYWYRQLPEEGLKFMVYLQKENIIDESGMPKERFSAEFPKEGPSILRIQQVVRGDSAAYFCASSPGQGSYEQYFGPGTRLTVT.

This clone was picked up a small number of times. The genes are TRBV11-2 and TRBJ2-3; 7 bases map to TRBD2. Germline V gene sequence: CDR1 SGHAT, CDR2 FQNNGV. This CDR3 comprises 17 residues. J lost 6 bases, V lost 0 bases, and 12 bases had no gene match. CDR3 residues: CASSLEVGRGKRDTQYF. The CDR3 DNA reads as TGTGCCAGCAGCTTAGAAGTAGGGCGGGGGAAACGGGATACGCAGTATTTT.

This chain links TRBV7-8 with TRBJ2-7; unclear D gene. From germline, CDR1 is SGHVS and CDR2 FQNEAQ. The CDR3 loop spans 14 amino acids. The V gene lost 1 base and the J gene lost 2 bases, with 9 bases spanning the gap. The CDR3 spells CASSLDHNTYEQYV. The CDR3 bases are TGTGCCAGCAGCTTAGATCACAACACCTACGAGCAGTACGTC.

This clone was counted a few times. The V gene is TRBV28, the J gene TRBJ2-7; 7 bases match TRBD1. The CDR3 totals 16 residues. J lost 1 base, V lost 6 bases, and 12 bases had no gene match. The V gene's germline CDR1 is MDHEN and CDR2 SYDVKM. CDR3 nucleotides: TGTGCCAGCAGCCACCCCCTAAACAGGGGATCCTACGAGCAGTACTTC. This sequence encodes CASSHPLNRGSYEQYF.